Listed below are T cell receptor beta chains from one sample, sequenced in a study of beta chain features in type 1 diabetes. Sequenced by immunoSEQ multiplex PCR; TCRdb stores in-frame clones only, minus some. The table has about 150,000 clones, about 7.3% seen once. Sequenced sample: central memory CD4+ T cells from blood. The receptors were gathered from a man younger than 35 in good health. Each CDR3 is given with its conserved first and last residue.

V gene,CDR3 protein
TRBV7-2,CASSRTGTGFGYTF
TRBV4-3,CASSQEEMSRYGYTF
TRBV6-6,CASSYRDRGDGYTF
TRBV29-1,CSALLYTSGNTIYF
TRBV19,CASSLTATPYGYTF
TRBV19,CASSLGGVPQETQYF
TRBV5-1,CASSGPGTVTDTQYF
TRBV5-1,CASSLALGTRNTEAFF
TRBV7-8,CASSFEPDSPGYTF
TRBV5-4,CASSTGTGIPGELFF
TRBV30,CAWSAGQSSSGNTIYF
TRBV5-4,CASSLESAGESPLHF
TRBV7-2,CAAARGGSVNEQFF
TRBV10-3,CAISEPAGRAKIQETQYF
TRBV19,CASMVRGSYEQYF
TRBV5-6,CASSFTGVWTGELFF
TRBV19,CASSGLAGGPNEQYF
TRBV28,CASSLSGRQDQPQHF
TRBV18,CASSTKGQNTEAFF
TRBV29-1,CSVGKGDGYTF
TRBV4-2,CASSSSSSANYGYTF
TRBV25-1,CASSATGSRTEAFF
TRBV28,CASSFLESGIYGYTF
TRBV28,CASSPLTGGADTQYF
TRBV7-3,CASSLQGGYEQYF
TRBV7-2,CASSWGLAYNEQFF
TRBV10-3,CATKGRASTDTQYF
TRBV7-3,CASSPTSGGYEQYF
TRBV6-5,CASSRTNEQYF
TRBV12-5,CASGPNPGTRAYNEQFF
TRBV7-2,CASSRQETEAFF
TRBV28,CASTRDPNRGRGGTEAFF
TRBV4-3,CASSGTGTGNSPLHF
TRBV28,CASRGDRDPLGANVLTF
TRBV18,CASSPAYSNYGYTF
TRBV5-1,CASSVGLAGGLDTQYF
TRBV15,CATSRDVAEGGETQYF
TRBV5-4,CASSPPGLQETQYF
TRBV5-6,CASSYIGGSLGYEQYF
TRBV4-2,CASSSQMNTEAFF
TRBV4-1,CASSQRDNYSPLHF
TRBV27,CASTPSGTGSYEQYF
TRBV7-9,CASSPDNQDEQYF
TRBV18,CASSPIRGMNTEAFF
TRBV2,CASSDRTGNRAGELFF
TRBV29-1,CSVEIGVGYTF
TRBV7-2,CASSLAGGPLYEQYF
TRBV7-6,CASSLGPGTQAYEQYF
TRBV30,CAWTVYNSPLHF
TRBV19,CASTPGQGGYSPLHF
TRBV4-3,CASSQGQSYGYTF
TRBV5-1,CASSLTEGQETQYF
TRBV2,CASSTGLGGNQPQHF